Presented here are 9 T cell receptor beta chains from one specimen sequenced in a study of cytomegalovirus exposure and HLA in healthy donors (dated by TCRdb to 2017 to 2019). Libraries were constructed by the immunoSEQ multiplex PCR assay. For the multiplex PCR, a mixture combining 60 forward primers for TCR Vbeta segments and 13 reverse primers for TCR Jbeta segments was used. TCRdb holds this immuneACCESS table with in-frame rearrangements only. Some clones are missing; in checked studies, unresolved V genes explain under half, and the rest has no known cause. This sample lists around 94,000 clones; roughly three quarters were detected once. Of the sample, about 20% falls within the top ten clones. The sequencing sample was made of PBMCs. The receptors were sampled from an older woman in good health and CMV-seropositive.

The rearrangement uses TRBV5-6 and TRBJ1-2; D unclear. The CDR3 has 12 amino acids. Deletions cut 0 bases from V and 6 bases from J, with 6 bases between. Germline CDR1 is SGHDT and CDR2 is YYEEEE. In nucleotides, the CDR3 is TGTGCCAGCAGCTTGGGTCCAGATGGCTACACCTTC. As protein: CASSLGPDGYTF.

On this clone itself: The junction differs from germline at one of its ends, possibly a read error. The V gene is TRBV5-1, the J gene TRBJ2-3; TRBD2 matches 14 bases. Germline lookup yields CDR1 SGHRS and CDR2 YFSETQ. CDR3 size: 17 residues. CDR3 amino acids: CVSGRGLAGEYGDTQYF. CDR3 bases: TGCGTCAGCGGACGGGGACTAGCGGGAGAATATGGAGATACGCAGTATTTT. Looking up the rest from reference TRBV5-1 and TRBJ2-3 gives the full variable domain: KAGVTQTPRYLIKTRGQQVTLSCSPISGHRSVSWYQQTPGQGLQFLFEYFSETQRNKGNFPGRFSGRQFSNSRSEMNVSTLELGDSALYLCVSGRGLAGEYGDTQYFGPGTRLTVL.

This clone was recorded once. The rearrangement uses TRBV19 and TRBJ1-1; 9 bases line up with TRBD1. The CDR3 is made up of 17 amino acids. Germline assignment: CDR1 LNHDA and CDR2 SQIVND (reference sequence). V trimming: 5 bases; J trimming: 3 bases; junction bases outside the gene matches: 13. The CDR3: CASSGFGDRAGYTEAFF. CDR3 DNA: TGTGCCAGTAGTGGGTTCGGGGACAGGGCTGGCTACACTGAAGCTTTCTTT.

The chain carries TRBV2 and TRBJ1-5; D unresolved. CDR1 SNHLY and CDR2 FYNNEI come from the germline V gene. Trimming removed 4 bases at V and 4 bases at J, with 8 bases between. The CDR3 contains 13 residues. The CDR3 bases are TGTGCCAGCAGTGCACTGAGAAATCAGCCCCAGCATTTT. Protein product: CASSALRNQPQHF. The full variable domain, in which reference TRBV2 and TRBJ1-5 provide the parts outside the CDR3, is EPEVTQTPSHQVTQMGQEVILRCVPISNHLYFYWYRQILGQKVEFLVSFYNNEISEKSEIFDDQFSVERPDGSNFTLKIRSTKLEDSAMYFCASSALRNQPQHFGDGTRLSIL.

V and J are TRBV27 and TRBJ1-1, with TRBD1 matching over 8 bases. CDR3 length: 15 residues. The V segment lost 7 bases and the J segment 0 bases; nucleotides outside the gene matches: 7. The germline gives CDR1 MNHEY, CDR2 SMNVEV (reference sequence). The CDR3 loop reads CASTGTGDLNTEAFF. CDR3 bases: TGTGCCAGCACCGGGACAGGAGATTTGAACACTGAAGCTTTCTTT.

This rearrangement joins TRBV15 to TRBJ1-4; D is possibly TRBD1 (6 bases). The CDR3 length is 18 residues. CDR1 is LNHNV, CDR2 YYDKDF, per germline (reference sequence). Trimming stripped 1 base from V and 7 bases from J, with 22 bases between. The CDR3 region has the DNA TGTGCCACCAGCAGAGCCCCCACGACACAGGGCGGACGTGAAAAACTGTTTTTT. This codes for CATSRAPTTQGGREKLFF.

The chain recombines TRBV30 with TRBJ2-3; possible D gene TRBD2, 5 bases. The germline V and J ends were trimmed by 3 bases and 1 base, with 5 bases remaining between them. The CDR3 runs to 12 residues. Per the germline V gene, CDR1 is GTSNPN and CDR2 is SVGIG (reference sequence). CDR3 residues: CAWSGGTDTQYF. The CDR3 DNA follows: TGTGCCTGGAGCGGGGGCACAGATACGCAGTATTTT. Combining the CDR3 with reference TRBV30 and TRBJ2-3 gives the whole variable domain SQTIHQWPATLVQPVGSPLSLECTVEGTSNPNLYWYRQAAGRGLQLLFYSVGIGQISSEVPQNLSASRPQDRQFILSSKKLLLSDSGFYLCAWSGGTDTQYFGPGTRLTVL.

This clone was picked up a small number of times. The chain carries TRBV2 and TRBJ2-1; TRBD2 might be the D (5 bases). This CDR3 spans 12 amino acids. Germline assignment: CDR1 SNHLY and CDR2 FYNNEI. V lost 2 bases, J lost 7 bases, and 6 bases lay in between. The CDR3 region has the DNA TGTGCCAGCAGTGAACTAGCAAATGAGCAGTTCTTC. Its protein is CASSELANEQFF.

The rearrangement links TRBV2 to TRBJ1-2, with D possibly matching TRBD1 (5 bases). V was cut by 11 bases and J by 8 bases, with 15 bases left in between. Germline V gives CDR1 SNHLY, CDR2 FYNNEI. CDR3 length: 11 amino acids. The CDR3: CASGGLSGYTF. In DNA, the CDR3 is TGTGCCTCCGGGGGACTCTCGGGCTACACCTTC.